Included here is one T cell receptor (beta chain) sequence, with context. These data belong to a study of blood T cell repertoires in COVID-19. Some clones are missing from TCRdb's copy, which holds only in-frame ones; the method was immunoSEQ multiplex PCR. The sample carries hundreds of thousands of clones, 65% to 85% recorded once. Per germline, CDR1 SGHDT and CDR2 YYEEEE. The CDR3 consists of 14 residues. Between the trimmed V and J ends, which lost 0 bases and 5 bases, there was a span of 11 bases. Input material: PBMCs or T cells enriched from blood (not recorded which). V usage is TRBV5-6 and J usage is TRBJ2-5; maybe TRBD2 (5 bases). The receptor was isolated from a man in his thirties or forties with acute COVID-19. The CDR3 DNA is TGTGCCAGCAGCTTGGCCGCGCGAGGGGAGACCCAGTACTTC. The encoded protein is CASSLAARGETQYF. The full variable domain, rest sourced from reference TRBV5-6 and TRBJ2-5, is DAGVTQSPTHLIKTRGQQVTLRCSPKSGHDTVSWYQQALGQGPQFIFQYYEEEERQRGNFPDRFSGHQFPNYSSELNVNALLLGDSALYLCASSLAARGETQYFGPGTRLLVL.